This T cell receptor (beta chain) is drawn from a study of T cell clones after liver transplantation. CD3+CD4+ and CD3+CD8+ cells were FACS-sorted from thawed unstimulated PBMCs. CDR1 is MNHEY, CDR2 SMNVEV, per germline (reference sequence). V lost 5 bases to trimming and J lost 9 bases; unmatched junction nucleotides: 10. This CDR3 is built from 14 residues. Profiled with immunoSEQ multiplex PCR; TCRdb holds only in-frame clones, not every one. Among 25,000 to 40,000 clones listed, around 94% were seen once. This sequence was found in a human patient who received a liver transplant. Some T cells may originate from the graft donor. The gene calls are TRBV27 and TRBJ1-5; 7 nucleotides match TRBD1. The material was CD8+ T cells from blood, obtained 12 months after liver transplant. CDR3 residues: CASSVTGALGPQHF. The CDR3 nucleotides read TGTGCCAGCAGTGTCACAGGGGCGCTAGGGCCCCAGCATTTT.